This TCR beta chain originates from a study of blood T cell repertoires in COVID-19. Study-level information: Some COVID-19 samples were acute and others convalescent; all came from the United States, Italy and Spain. PBMCs, B-cell-depleted T cells, or T cells were the source of the cDNA or gDNA that made up the material.

Original processing methods: Quantification of nucleated cells was approximated via reference gene primer amplification. Clones were read by immunoSEQ multiplex PCR, and TCRdb kept only the in-frame ones, dropping some. The D gene and trimming were derived from the DNA, and the V and J assignments and clone size from that table. This sample has 20,000 to 25,000 clones; about nine tenths occur once, and the top ten carry approximately 3.6%. CDR1 and CDR2 from the germline V gene are LNHDA and SQIVND (reference sequence). V shed 6 bases, J shed 6 bases, and the junction held 8 bases outside the gene matches. The CDR3 consists of 14 residues.

Specimen: peripheral blood. The TCR sequence derives from a man aged 50 to 60 with active COVID-19. The chain combines TRBV19 with TRBJ2-7, with 10 bases identical to TRBD1. As DNA, the CDR3 is TGTGCCAGTAGCCCCGGGACAGGGGTTTTCGAGCAGTACTTC. It is translated as CASSPGTGVFEQYF.